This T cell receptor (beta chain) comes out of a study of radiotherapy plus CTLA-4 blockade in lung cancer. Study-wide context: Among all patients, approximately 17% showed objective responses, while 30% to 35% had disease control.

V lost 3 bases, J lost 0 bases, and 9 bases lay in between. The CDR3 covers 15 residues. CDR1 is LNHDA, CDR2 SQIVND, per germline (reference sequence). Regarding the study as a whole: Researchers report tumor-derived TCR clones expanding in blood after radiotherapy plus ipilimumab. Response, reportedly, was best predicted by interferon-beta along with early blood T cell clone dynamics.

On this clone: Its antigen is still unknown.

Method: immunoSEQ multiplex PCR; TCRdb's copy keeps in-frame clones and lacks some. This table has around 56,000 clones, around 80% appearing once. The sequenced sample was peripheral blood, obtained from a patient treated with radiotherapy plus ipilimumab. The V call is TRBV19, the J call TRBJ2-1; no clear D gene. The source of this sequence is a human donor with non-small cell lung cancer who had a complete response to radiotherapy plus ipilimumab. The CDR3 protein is CASSIAGVSYNEQFF. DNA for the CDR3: TGTGCCAGTAGTATTGCCGGAGTCTCCTACAATGAGCAGTTCTTC. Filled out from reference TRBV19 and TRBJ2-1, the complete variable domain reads DGGITQSPKYLFRKEGQNVTLSCEQNLNHDAMYWYRQDPGQGLRLIYYSQIVNDFQKGDIAEGYSVSREKKESFPLTVTSAQKNPTAFYLCASSIAGVSYNEQFFGPGTRLTVL.